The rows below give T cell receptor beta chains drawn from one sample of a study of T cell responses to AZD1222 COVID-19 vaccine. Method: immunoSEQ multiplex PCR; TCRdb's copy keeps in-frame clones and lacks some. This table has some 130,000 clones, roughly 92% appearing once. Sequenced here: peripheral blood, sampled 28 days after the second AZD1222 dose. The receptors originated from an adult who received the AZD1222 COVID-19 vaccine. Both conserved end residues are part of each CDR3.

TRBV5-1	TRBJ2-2	CASTRQGLYTGELFF
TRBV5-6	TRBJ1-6	CASSFGTGYSYNSPLHF
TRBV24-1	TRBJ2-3	CATSVGGAGTDTQYF
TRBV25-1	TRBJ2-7	CASSGPDRSSYEQYF
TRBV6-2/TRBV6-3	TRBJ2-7	CASSYSILTYEQYF
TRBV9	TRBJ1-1	CASSVGSGTSLGTEAFF
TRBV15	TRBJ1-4	CATSRDGSPNEKLFF
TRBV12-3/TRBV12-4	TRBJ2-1	CASSLGNSGGQFF
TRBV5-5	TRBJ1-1	CASSSWTGGVDTEAFF
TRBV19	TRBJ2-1	CASSASGSYNEQFF
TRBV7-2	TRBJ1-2	CASSSGTNYGYTF
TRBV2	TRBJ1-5	CASTGQTNQPQHF
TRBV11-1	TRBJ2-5	CASSLTGSAPKGTQYF
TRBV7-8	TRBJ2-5	CASSPLRTGTETQYF
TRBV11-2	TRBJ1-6	CASSLDRGGNSPLHF
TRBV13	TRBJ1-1	CASSLWGQGTTEAFF
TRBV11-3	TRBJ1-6	CASTKGGSSYNSPLHF
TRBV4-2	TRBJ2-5	CASSPRLGQGAGTQYF
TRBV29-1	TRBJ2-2	CRAGGSLGGELFF
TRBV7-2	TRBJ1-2	CASSPRQFNYGYTF